In its sample, the clone carrying this T cell receptor beta chain was seen many times. This specimen belongs to a study of T cell repertoires in cytomegalovirus infection. CDR3 length: 15 amino acids. J gave up 4 bases and V 1 base, and 2 bases lay outside the gene matches. Germline CDR1 reads LGHNT; CDR2 reads FRNRAP. TCRdb re-called the reads through MiXCR, storing one row per CDR3 protein. This sample yields about 260,000 distinct CDR3 sequences, of which approximately 10% are seen a single time; roughly 15% belongs to the top ten. The receptor's source is a human donor in good health (CMV status not recorded). Some clones in this sample may be carry-over from other donors' samples. The gene calls are TRBV12-5 and TRBJ2-2; 8 bases are a match to TRBD1. The sample consisted of PBMCs. Here the CDR3 DNA reads TGTGCTAGTGGTTTGGGGACAGGGCTCACCGGGGAGCTGTTTTTT. This codes for CASGLGTGLTGELFF.